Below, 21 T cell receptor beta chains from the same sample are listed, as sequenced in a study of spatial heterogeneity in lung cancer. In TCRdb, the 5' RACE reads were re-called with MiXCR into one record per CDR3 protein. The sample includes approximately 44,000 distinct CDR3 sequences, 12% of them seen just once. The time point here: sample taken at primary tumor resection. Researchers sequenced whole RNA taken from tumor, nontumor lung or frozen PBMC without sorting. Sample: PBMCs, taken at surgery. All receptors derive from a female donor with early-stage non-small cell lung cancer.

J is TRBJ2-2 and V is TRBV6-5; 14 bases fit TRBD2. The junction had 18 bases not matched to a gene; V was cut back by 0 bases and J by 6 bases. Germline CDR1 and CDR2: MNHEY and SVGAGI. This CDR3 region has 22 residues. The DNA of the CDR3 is TGTGCCAGCAGTTACTCAAGAGCTGCCGGACTAGCGGGGGGCTCTACGTCCGGGGAGCTGTTTTTT. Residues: CASSYSRAAGLAGGSTSGELFF.

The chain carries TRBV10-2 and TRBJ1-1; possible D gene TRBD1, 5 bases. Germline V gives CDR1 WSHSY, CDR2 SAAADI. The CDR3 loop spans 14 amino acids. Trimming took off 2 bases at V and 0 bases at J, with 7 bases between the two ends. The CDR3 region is CASSEGAVNTEAFF. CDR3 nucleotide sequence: TGCGCCAGCAGTGAGGGGGCGGTGAACACTGAAGCTTTCTTT.

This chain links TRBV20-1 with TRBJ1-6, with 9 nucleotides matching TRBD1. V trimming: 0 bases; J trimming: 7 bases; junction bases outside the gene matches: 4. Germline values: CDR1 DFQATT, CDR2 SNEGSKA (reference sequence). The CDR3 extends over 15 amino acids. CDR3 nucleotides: TGCAGTGCTAGAGAGACAGGGGGAGGAAATTCACCCCTCCACTTT. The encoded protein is CSARETGGGNSPLHF.

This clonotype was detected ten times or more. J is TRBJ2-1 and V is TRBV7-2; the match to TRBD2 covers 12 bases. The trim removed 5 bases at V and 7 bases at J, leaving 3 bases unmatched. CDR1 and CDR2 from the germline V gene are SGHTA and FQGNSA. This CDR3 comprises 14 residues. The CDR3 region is CASSRTSGENEQFF. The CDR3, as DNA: TGTGCCAGCAGCCGGACTAGCGGGGAAAATGAGCAGTTCTTC.

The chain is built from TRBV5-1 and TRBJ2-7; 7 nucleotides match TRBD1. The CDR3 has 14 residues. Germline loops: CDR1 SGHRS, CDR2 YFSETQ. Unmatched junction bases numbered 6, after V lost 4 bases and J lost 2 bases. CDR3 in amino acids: CASSRDSQTYEQYF. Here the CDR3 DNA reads TGCGCCAGCAGCCGGGACAGCCAAACCTACGAGCAGTACTTC.

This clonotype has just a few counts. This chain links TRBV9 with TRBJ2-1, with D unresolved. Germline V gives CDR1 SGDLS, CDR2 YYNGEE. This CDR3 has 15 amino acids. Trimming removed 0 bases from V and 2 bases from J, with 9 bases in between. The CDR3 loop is CASSVASRAYNEQFF. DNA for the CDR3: TGTGCCAGCAGCGTAGCTTCAAGGGCCTACAATGAGCAGTTCTTC.

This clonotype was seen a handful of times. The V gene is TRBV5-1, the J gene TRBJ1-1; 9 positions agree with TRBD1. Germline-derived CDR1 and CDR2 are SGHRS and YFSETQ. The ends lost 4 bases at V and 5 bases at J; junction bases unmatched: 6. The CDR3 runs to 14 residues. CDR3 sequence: CASSLPTGGTEAFF. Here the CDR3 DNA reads TGCGCCAGCAGCCTCCCGACAGGGGGAACTGAAGCTTTCTTT.

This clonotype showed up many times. CDR3 nucleotides: TGTGCCAGTAGTACAGGACAGGGTGATAATTCACCCCTCCACTTT. It is translated as CASSTGQGDNSPLHF. The chain joins TRBV19 to TRBJ1-6, with 8 bases lining up with TRBD1. With V trimmed by 4 bases and J by 5 bases, 4 bases remained unmatched. Per the germline V gene, CDR1 is LNHDA and CDR2 is SQIVND (reference sequence). CDR3 length: 15 residues.

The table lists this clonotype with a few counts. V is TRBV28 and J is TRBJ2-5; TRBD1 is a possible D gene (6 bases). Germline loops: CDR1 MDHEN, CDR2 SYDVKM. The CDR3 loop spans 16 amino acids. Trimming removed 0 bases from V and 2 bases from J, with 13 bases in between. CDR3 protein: CASSLWGARRQETQYF. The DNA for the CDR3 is TGTGCCAGCAGTTTATGGGGGGCCCGCAGGCAAGAGACCCAGTACTTC.

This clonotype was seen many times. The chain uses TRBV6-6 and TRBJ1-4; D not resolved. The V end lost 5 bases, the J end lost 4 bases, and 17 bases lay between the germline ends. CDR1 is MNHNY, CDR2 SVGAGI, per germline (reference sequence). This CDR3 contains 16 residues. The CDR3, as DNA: TGTGCCAGCAGTGACCCGAGACACGCCGGTAATGAAAAACTGTTTTTT. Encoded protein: CASSDPRHAGNEKLFF.

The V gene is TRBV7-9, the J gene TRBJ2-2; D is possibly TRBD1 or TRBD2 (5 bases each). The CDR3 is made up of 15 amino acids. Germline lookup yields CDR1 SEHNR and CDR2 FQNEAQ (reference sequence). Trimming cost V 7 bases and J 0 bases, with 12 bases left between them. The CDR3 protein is CASTGLNANTGELFF. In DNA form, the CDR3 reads TGTGCCAGCACGGGGCTGAACGCGAACACCGGGGAGCTGTTTTTT.

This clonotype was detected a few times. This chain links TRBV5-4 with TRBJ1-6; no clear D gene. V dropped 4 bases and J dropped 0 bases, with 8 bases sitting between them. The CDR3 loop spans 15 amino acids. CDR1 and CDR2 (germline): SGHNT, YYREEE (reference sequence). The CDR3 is CASSLESSYNSPLHF. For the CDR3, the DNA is TGTGCCAGCAGCCTGGAAAGCTCCTATAATTCACCCCTCCACTTT.

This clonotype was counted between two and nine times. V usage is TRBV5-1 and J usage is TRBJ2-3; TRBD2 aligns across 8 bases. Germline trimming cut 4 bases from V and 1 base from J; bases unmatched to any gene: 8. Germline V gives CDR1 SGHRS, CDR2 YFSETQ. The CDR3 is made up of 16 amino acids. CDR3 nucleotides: TGCGCCAGCAGCCCCCGGGGTAGCGGGGGCACAGATACGCAGTATTTT. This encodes CASSPRGSGGTDTQYF.

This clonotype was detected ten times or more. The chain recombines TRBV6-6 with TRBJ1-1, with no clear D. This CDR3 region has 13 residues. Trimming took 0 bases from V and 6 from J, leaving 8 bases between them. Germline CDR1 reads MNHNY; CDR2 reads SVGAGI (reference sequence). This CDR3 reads CASSYSGLSEAFF. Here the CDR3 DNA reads TGTGCCAGCAGTTACTCGGGCCTATCTGAAGCTTTCTTT.

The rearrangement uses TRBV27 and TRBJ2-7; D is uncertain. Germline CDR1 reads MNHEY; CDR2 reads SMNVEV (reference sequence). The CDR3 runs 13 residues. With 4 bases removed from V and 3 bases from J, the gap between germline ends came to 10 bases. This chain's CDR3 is CASSWGTGYEQYF. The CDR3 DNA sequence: TGTGCCAGCAGTTGGGGTACGGGCTACGAGCAGTACTTC.

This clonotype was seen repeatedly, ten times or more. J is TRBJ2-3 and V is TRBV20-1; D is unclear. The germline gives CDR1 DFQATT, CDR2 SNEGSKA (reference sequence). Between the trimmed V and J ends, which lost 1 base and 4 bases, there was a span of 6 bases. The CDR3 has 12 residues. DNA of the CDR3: TGCAGTGCTAGAGTCCCACCAGATACGCAGTATTTT. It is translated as CSARVPPDTQYF.

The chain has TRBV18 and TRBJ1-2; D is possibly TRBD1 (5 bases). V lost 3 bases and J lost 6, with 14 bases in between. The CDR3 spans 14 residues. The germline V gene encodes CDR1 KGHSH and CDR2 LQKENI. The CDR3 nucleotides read TGTGCCAGCTCACCCCTGTGGAGGGGTCATGGCTACACCTTC. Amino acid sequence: CASSPLWRGHGYTF.

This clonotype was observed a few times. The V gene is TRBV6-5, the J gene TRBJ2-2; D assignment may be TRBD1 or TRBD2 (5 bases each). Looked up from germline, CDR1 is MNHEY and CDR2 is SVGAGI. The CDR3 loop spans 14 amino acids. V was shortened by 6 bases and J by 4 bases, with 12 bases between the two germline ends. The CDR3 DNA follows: TGTGCCAGCAGGGGACGGGGTTCCACCGGGGAGCTGTTTTTT. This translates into CASRGRGSTGELFF.

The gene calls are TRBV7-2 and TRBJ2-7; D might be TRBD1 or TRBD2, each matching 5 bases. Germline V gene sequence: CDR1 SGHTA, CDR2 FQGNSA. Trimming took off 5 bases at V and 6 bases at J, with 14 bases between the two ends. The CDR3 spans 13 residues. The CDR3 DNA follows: TGTGCCAGCAGCGGGACCTCTCGGGCCGAGCAGTACTTC. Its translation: CASSGTSRAEQYF.

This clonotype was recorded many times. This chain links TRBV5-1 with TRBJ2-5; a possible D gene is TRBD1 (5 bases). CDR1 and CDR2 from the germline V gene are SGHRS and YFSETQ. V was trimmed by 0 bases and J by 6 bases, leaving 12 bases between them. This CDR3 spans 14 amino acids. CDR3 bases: TGCGCCAGCAGCTTGGATCCAGGGTTGCAGACCCAGTACTTC. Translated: CASSLDPGLQTQYF.

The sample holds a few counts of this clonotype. The CDR3 loop reads CASSFSSGTEAFF. The DNA for the CDR3 is TGTGCCAGCAGCTTTAGTTCGGGCACTGAAGCTTTCTTT. This chain uses TRBV7-9 with TRBJ1-1; D gene uncertain. Germline lookup yields CDR1 SEHNR and CDR2 FQNEAQ (reference sequence). The CDR3 totals 13 residues. Trimming pared 3 bases from V and 4 bases from J, leaving 9 bases between. Looking up the rest from reference TRBV7-9 and TRBJ1-1 gives the full variable domain: DTGVSQNPRHKITKRGQNVTFRCDPISEHNRLYWYRQTLGQGPEFLTYFQNEAQLEKSRLLSDRFSAERPKGSFSTLEIQRTEQGDSAMYLCASSFSSGTEAFFGQGTRLTVV.